The sequence of this T cell receptor (beta chain) was determined in a study of T-cell memory formation after mild COVID-19 (dated by TCRdb to the early 2020s). Notes on the research overall: Most TCR sequence clusters were specific to one of the two donors. Longitudinal TCRalpha and TCRbeta repertoire sequencing tracked T-cell clones expanding and contracting after mild COVID-19 in two donors. The cohort comprised two young, previously healthy adult volunteers, one female and one male. Results and caveats for the whole study, not just this receptor: Some responding clones were detected in pre-infection memory, suggesting pre-existing cross-reactive memory T cells joined the SARS-CoV-2 response. From day 15 to 85, contracting clones showed balanced CD4/CD8 phenotypes, whereas a second wave of clones that expanded from day 15 to 37 leaned towards CD4+. Only a couple of mild cases were covered by the study, and larger cohorts that include severe cases with pre-infection samples were considered necessary. Contracting CD4+ clones were located mainly in the CM and EM memory subsets, whereas CD8+ clones were found to be enriched in EMRA. The second-wave clones that peaked on day 37 were not confirmed to be SARS-CoV-2 specific.

Ficoll-Paque density gradient centrifugation was the method used to isolate PBMCs. Concerning this clonotype itself: This receptor's antigen is unknown. Base-call qualities are not available, and no considerably larger clone is one nucleotide away.

Sequencing used an Illumina NovaSeq 6000. cDNA libraries for TCRalpha and TCRbeta were prepared by 5'RACE using constant-segment primers, with sample barcodes and unique molecular identifiers added. RNA was extracted from every sample with Trizol reagent. Libraries were amplified in two PCR steps, with a second sample barcode and Illumina TruSeq adapters added in the second step. Libraries were sequenced on an Illumina NovaSeq with 2 x 150 bp paired-end reads. On the authors' methods: The reads were demultiplexed and collapsed into UMI-guided consensus sequences using migec v1.2.7. With mixcr v2.1.11, UMI consensuses were aligned to TRA and TRB V and J templates and assembled into clonotypes. A clonotype was counted as expanded or contracted only if both edgeR and NoisET called the change significant, with noise models trained on biological replicates. For edgeR calls, the thresholds were a false discovery rate-adjusted p below 0.01 and a log2 fold-change of 1. As an exploratory analysis of dynamics, max-normalized trajectories of the 1000 most abundant clonotypes were examined with PCA combined with hierarchical clustering. Each responding clone was given a CD4 or CD8 phenotype based on the CD4+ and CD8+ repertoires, which had been sequenced separately. TCRdb redid the processing of the public reads, applying fastp at Q25 and MiXCR, and retained in-frame beta chains. CDR3 protein duplicates are merged, each entry listing the most common genes and DNA. TCRdb's processing, not the authors' own work, is the source of the V and J calls. Recorded for this sample are about 270,000 distinct CDR3 sequences; 16% of them occurred a single time. The ten top clones hold more than 20% of the sample.

A distance of 9 bases separates the germline ends of V and J, which lose 0 bases and 6 bases respectively. From a lookup of the germline V gene, CDR1 and CDR2 are SGHRS and YFSETQ. Counted from cysteine to phenylalanine, this CDR3 has 14 amino acids. The retained sequence is limited to the CDR3, 42 bases, with the frame set at the first base. Recombination joined TRBV5-1 with TRBJ1-4; no D gene call is confident. Sequenced sample: PBMCs or a T cell subset sorted from them (not recorded which). This sequence was found in a man between 18 and 29 years old who had mild COVID-19 (a few samples of this study predate the infection). The sample titles of this study are shuffled in the database, so cell type and time point are left out; the donor was told from shared clones. The CDR3 protein sequence reads: CASSLARGDEKLFF. The DNA reads TGCGCCAGCAGCTTGGCCCGCGGGGATGAAAAACTGTTTTTT.